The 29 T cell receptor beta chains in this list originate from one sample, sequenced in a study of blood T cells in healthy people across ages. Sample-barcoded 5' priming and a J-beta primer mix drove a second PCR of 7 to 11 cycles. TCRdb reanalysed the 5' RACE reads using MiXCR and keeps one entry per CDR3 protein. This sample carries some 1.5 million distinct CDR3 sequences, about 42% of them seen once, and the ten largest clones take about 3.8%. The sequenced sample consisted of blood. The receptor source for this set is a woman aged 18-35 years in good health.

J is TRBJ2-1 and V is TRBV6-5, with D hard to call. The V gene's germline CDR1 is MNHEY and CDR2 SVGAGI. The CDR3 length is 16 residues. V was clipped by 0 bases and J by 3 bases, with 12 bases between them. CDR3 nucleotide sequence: TGTGCCAGCAGTTACTCGGCCACCCGATACTACAATGAGCAGTTCTTC. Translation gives CASSYSATRYYNEQFF.

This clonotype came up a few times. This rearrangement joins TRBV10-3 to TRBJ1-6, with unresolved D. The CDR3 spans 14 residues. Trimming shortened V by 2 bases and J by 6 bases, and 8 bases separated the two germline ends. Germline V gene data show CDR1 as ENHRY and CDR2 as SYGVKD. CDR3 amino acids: CAISEAGGNSPLHF. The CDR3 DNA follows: TGTGCCATCAGTGAGGCAGGCGGTAATTCACCCCTCCACTTT.

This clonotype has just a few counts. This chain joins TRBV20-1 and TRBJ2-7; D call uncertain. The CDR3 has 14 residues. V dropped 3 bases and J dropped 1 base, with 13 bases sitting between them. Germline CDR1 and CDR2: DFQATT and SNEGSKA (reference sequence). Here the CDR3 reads CSASPGPGSYEQYF. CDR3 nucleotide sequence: TGCAGTGCTAGCCCGGGCCCCGGGTCCTACGAGCAGTACTTC.

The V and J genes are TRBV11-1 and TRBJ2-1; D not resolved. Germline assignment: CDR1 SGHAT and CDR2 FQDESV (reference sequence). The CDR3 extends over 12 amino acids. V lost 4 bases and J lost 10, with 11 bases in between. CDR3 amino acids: CASSWNGREQFF. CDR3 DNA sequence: TGTGCCAGCAGCTGGAATGGACGGGAGCAGTTCTTC.

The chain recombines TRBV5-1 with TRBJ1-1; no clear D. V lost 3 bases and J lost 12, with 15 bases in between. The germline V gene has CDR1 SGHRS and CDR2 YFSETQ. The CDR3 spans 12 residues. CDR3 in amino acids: CASSSATGVTFF. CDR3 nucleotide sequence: TGCGCCAGCAGCTCAGCAACGGGCGTAACTTTCTTT.

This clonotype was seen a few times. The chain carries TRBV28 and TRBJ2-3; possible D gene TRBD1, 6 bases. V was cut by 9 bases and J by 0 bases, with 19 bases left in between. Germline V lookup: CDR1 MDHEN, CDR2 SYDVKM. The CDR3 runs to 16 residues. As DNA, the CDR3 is TGTGCCAGAGCAGGGGAAAATGGCTCTAGCACAGATACGCAGTATTTT. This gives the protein CARAGENGSSTDTQYF.

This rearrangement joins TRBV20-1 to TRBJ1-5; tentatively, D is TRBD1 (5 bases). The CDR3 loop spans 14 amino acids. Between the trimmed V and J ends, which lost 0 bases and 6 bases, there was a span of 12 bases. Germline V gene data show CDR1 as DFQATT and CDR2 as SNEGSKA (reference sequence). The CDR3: CSARDRESFQPQHF. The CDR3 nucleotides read TGCAGTGCTAGAGACAGGGAAAGTTTTCAGCCCCAGCATTTT.

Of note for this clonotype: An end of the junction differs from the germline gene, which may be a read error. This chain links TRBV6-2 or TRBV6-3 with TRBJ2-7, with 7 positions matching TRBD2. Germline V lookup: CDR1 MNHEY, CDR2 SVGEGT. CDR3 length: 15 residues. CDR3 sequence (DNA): TGCGCCAGCAGCACTGCGGGAGAACCCTACAATGAGCAGTACTTC. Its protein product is CASSTAGEPYNEQYF.

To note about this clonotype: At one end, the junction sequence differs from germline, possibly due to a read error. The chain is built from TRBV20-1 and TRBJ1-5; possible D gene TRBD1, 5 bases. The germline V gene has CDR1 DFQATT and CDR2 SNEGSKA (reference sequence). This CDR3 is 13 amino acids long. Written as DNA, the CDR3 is TGCAGTGCAGCCCTCCGGGGCAATCGGCCCCAGCATTTT. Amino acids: CSAALRGNRPQHF.

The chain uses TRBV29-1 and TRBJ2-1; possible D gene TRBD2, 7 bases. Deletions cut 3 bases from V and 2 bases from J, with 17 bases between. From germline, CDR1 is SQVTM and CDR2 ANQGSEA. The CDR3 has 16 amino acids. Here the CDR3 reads CSVESGGANAYNEQFF. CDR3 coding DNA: TGCAGCGTTGAGTCTGGGGGGGCCAACGCCTACAATGAGCAGTTCTTC.

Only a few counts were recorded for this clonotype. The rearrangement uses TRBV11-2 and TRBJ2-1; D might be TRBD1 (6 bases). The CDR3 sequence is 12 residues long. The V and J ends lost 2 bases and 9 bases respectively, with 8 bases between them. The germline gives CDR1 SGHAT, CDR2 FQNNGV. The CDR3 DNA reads TGTGCCAGCAGCTTACAGGGGCCTGAGCAGTTCTTC. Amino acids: CASSLQGPEQFF.

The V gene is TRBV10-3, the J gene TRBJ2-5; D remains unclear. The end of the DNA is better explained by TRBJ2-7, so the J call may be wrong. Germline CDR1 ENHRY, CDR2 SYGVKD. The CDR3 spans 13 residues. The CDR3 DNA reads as TGTGCCATCAGTGAACGATTAGATTACGAGCAGTACTTC. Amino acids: CAISERLDYEQYF.

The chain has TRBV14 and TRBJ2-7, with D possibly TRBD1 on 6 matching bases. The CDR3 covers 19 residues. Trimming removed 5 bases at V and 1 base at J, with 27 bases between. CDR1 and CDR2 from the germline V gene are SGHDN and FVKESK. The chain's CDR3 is CASSSRLLTGRVFSYEQYF. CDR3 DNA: TGTGCCAGCAGCTCACGACTACTAACAGGGCGCGTTTTTTCCTACGAGCAGTACTTC.

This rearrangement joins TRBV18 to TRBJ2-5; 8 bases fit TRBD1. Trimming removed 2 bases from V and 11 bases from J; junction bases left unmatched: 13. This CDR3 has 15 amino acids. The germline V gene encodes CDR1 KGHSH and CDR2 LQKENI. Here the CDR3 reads CASSPSVQGAREQYF. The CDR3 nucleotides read TGTGCCAGCTCACCATCGGTCCAGGGGGCGCGAGAGCAGTACTTC.

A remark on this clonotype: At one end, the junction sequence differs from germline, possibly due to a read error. CDR3 nucleotides: TGTGCCAGCAGCTTACTGGGGGAGGCTAAGTCCTATAATGAGCAGTTCTTC. Protein: CASSLLGEAKSYNEQFF. V and J are TRBV7-9 and TRBJ2-1, with D possibly being TRBD2 (6 bases). Germline V CDR1 and CDR2: SEHNR, FQNEAQ (reference sequence). This CDR3 is built from 17 residues.

The CDR3 bases are TGCAGTGCTAGAACCGGGAGGGCCTATGAGCAGTTCTTC. It codes for CSARTGRAYEQFF. The V call is TRBV20-1, the J call TRBJ2-1; 8 bases align to TRBD2. The CDR3 has 13 residues. V lost 2 bases, J lost 8 bases, and 5 bases stayed unmatched. Germline V gene sequence: CDR1 DFQATT, CDR2 SNEGSKA (reference sequence).

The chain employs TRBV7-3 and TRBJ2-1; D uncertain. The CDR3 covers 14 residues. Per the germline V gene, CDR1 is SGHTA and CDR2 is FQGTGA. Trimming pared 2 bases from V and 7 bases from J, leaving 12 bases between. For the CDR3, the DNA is TGTGCCAGCAGCTTAGATCTCCCTGGGAATGAGCAGTTCTTC. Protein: CASSLDLPGNEQFF.

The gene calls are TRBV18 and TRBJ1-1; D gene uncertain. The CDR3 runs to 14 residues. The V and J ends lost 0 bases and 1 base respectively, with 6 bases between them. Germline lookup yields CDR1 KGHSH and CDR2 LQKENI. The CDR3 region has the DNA TGTGCCAGCTCACCACCACTCGGGAACACTGAAGCTTTCTTT. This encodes CASSPPLGNTEAFF.

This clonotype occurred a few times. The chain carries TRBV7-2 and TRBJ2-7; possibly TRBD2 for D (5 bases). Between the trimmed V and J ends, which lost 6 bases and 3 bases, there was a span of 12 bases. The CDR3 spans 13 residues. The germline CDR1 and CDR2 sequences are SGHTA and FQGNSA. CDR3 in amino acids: CASSARGSYEQYF. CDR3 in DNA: TGTGCCAGCAGTGCCCGGGGAAGCTACGAGCAGTACTTC. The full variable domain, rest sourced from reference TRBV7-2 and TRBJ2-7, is GAGVSQSPSNKVTEKGKDVELRCDPISGHTALYWYRQSLGQGLEFLIYFQGNSAPDKSGLPSDRFSAERTGGSVSTLTIQRTQQEDSAVYLCASSARGSYEQYFGPGTRLTVT.

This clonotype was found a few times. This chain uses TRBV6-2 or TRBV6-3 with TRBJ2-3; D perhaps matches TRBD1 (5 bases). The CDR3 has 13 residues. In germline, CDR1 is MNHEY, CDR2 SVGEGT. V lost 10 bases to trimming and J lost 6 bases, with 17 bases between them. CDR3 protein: CATIDSPADTQYF. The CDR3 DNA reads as TGTGCCACCATTGACAGTCCGGCGGATACGCAGTATTTT.

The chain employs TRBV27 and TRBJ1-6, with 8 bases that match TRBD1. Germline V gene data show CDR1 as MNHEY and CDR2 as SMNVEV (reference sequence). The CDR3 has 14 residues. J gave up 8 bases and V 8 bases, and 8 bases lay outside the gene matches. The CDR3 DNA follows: TGTGCCAGCTCGCTCGACAGGGGACATTCACCCCTCCACTTT. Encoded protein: CASSLDRGHSPLHF.

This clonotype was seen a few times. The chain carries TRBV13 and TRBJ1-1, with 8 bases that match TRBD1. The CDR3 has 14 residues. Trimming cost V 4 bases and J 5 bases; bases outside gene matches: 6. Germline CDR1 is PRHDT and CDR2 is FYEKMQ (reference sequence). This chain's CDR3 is CASSSGQARTEAFF. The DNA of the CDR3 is TGTGCCAGCAGCTCGGGACAGGCACGGACTGAAGCTTTCTTT.

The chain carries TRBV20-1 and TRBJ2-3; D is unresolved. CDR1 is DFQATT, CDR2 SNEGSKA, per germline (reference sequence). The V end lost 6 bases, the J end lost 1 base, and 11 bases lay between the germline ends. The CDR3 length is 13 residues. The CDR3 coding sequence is TGCAGTGCGCCGACGGCAGGCACAGATACGCAGTATTTT. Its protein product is CSAPTAGTDTQYF.

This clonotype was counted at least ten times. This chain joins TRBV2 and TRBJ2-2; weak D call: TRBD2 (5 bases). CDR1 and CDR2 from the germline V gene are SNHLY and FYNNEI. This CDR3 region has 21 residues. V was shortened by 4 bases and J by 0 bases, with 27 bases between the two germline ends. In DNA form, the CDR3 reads TGTGCCAGCAGTGGCGTACTCCGGGAACCTGGCTCGACCACGAACACCGGGGAGCTGTTTTTT. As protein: CASSGVLREPGSTTNTGELFF.

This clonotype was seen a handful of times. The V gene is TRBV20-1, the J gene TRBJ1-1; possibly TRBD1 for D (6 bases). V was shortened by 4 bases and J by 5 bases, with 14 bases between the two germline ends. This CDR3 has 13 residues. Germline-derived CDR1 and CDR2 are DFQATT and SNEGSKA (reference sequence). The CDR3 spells CSAKGVGRTEAFF. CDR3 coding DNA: TGCAGTGCTAAGGGGGTGGGACGGACTGAAGCTTTCTTT.

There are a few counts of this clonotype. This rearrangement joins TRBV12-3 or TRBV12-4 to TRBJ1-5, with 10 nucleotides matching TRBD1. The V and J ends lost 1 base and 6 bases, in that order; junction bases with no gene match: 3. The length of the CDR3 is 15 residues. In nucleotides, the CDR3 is TGTGCCAGCAGTTTAGGGGACAGGGGAGGTCAGCCCCAGCATTTT. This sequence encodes CASSLGDRGGQPQHF.

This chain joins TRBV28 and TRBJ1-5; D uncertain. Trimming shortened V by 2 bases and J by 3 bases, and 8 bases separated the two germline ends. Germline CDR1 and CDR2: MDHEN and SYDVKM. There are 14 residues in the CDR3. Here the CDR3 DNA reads TGTGCCAGCAGTTTAAAACGGCCCAATCAGCCCCAGCATTTT. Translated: CASSLKRPNQPQHF.

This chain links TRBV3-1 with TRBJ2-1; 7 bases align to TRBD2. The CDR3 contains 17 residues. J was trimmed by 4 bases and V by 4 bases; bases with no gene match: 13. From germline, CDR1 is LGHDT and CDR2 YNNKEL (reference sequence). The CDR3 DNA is TGTGCCAGCAGCCCGGGACTAACGGGGATGGGATACAATGAGCAGTTCTTC. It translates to CASSPGLTGMGYNEQFF.

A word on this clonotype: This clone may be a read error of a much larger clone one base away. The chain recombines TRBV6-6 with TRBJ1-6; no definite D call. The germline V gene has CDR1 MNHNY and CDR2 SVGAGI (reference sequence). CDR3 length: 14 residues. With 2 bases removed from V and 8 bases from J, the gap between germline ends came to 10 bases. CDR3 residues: CASSYAWGDSPLHF. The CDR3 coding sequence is TGTGCCAGCAGTTACGCTTGGGGAGATTCACCCCTCCACTTT.